These T cell receptor beta chains were read from a single sample in a study of shared clonotypes between healthy human individuals. Profiling relied on immunoSEQ multiplex PCR, and the TCRdb table lists in-frame clones only, not all of them. Seen here are approximately 480,000 clones, 75% to 80% observed once, and the top ten hold 9.5% to 15%. The sample was PBMCs. These receptors were taken from a woman aged 40 to 55 in good health. Some clones in this sample may be carry-over from other donors' samples. The CDR3 runs from the conserved cysteine through the conserved F or W. Fields, in order: CDR3 protein, CDR3 DNA, J gene, D gene, clone size, V gene. A D gene is named only where the DNA matches it firmly. Size is omitted from some rows. Given values are once, few, many or a class for expanded clones.

cdr3_aa: CASSFGSGSTDTQYF
cdr3_nt: TGTGCCAGCAGTTTTGGTAGCGGCAGCACAGATACGCAGTATTTT
j_call: TRBJ2-3
d_call: NA
clone_size: NA
v_call: TRBV28

cdr3_aa: CAISSGSYGYTF
cdr3_nt: TGTGCCATCAGTTCGGGCAGCTATGGCTACACCTTC
j_call: TRBJ1-2
d_call: NA
clone_size: NA
v_call: TRBV10-3

cdr3_aa: CAWSGSGSRTGELFF
cdr3_nt: TGTGCCTGGAGTGGAAGCGGGAGTCGAACCGGGGAGCTGTTTTTT
j_call: TRBJ2-2
d_call: TRBD2
clone_size: NA
v_call: TRBV30

cdr3_aa: CASSGRSPQSEQFF
cdr3_nt: TGTGCCAGCAGCGGGAGGTCCCCCCAGAGTGAGCAGTTCTTC
j_call: TRBJ2-1
d_call: NA
clone_size: NA
v_call: TRBV5-4

cdr3_aa: CASSLYVNEQFF
cdr3_nt: TGTGCCAGCAGCTTGTACGTGAATGAGCAGTTCTTC
j_call: TRBJ2-1
d_call: NA
clone_size: NA
v_call: TRBV25-1

cdr3_aa: CASSLDRVDGYTF
cdr3_nt: TGCGCCAGCAGCTTGGACAGGGTTGATGGCTACACCTTC
j_call: TRBJ1-2
d_call: NA
clone_size: NA
v_call: TRBV5-1

cdr3_aa: CASKRSVSNTGELFF
cdr3_nt: TGTGCCAGCAAGAGGAGCGTATCGAACACCGGGGAGCTGTTTTTT
j_call: TRBJ2-2
d_call: NA
clone_size: few
v_call: TRBV2

cdr3_aa: CASSRRSGYNEQFF
cdr3_nt: TGTGCCAGCAGTCGTAGGTCTGGGTACAATGAGCAGTTCTTC
j_call: TRBJ2-1
d_call: NA
clone_size: NA
v_call: TRBV6-5

cdr3_aa: CASSIEGGGTEAFF
cdr3_nt: TGTGCCAGTAGTATAGAGGGGGGAGGCACTGAAGCTTTCTTT
j_call: TRBJ1-1
d_call: NA
clone_size: NA
v_call: TRBV19

cdr3_aa: CASSLPSPESSYEQYF
cdr3_nt: TGCGCCAGCAGCCTTCCGAGTCCCGAAAGCTCCTACGAGCAGTACTTC
j_call: TRBJ2-7
d_call: NA
clone_size: NA
v_call: TRBV7-2

cdr3_aa: CASSLESGRDNTEAFF
cdr3_nt: TGCGCCAGCAGCTTGGAATCGGGCAGGGATAACACTGAAGCTTTCTTT
j_call: TRBJ1-1
d_call: NA
clone_size: NA
v_call: TRBV5-1

cdr3_aa: CASTDDTYYTF
cdr3_nt: TGTGCCAGCACCGATGACACCTACTACACCTTC
j_call: TRBJ1-2
d_call: NA
clone_size: NA
v_call: TRBV28

cdr3_aa: CASLAGDVADTQYF
cdr3_nt: TGTGCCAGCCTAGCGGGAGATGTCGCAGATACGCAGTATTTT
j_call: TRBJ2-3
d_call: TRBD2
clone_size: NA
v_call: TRBV6-1

cdr3_aa: CLTGGIGNQPQHF
cdr3_nt: TGTTTAACAGGGGGCATCGGCAATCAGCCCCAGCATTTT
j_call: TRBJ1-5
d_call: TRBD1
clone_size: NA
v_call: TRBV28

cdr3_aa: CASSYGETQYF
cdr3_nt: TGTGCCAGCAGCTACGGAGAGACCCAGTACTTC
j_call: TRBJ2-5
d_call: NA
clone_size: few
v_call: TRBV11-1

cdr3_aa: CASTPNYWGQLLGYTF
cdr3_nt: TGTGCCAGTACCCCGAATTATTGGGGACAGCTACTTGGCTACACCTTC
j_call: TRBJ1-2
d_call: TRBD1
clone_size: once
v_call: TRBV19

cdr3_aa: CASSPRQGSETQYF
cdr3_nt: TGTGCCAGCAGCCCACGACAGGGCTCGGAGACCCAGTACTTC
j_call: TRBJ2-5
d_call: TRBD1
clone_size: NA
v_call: TRBV7-2

cdr3_aa: CASSYGTHLGEQYF
cdr3_nt: TGTGCCAGCAGCTATGGGACCCACCTCGGGGAGCAGTACTTC
j_call: TRBJ2-7
d_call: NA
clone_size: NA
v_call: TRBV11-2

cdr3_aa: CASRASTTYEQYF
cdr3_nt: TGTGCCAGCAGGGCTAGCACGACCTACGAGCAGTACTTC
j_call: TRBJ2-7
d_call: NA
clone_size: NA
v_call: TRBV6-5

cdr3_aa: CAWSRGVVREAFF
cdr3_nt: TGTGCCTGGAGCCGGGGAGTTGTGCGTGAAGCTTTCTTT
j_call: TRBJ1-1
d_call: NA
clone_size: NA
v_call: TRBV30

cdr3_aa: CASSLGYSGDTIHF
cdr3_nt: TGTGCCAGCAGCTTAGGTTACTCTGGAGACACCATACATTTT
j_call: TRBJ1-3
d_call: NA
clone_size: NA
v_call: TRBV7-9

cdr3_aa: CASSVAATGELFF
cdr3_nt: TGCGCCAGCAGTGTAGCGGCGACCGGGGAGCTGTTTTTT
j_call: TRBJ2-2
d_call: NA
clone_size: few
v_call: TRBV10-1

cdr3_aa: CASSPRTDSNQPQYF
cdr3_nt: TGTGCCAGCAGCCCACGGACGGATAGCAATCAGCCCCAGTATTTT
j_call: TRBJ2-3
d_call: NA
clone_size: NA
v_call: TRBV7-3

cdr3_aa: CASRSRGYNEQFF
cdr3_nt: TGTGCCAGTAGGAGCCGGGGATACAATGAGCAGTTCTTC
j_call: TRBJ2-1
d_call: NA
clone_size: NA
v_call: TRBV19

cdr3_aa: CASSLGWGDEQYF
cdr3_nt: TGTGCCAGCAGTTTAGGGTGGGGGGATGAGCAGTACTTC
j_call: TRBJ2-5
d_call: NA
clone_size: NA
v_call: TRBV27

cdr3_aa: CASTRGGLSYEQYF
cdr3_nt: TGTGCCAGCACCCGAGGAGGACTTTCCTACGAGCAGTACTTC
j_call: TRBJ2-7
d_call: NA
clone_size: NA
v_call: TRBV7-9

cdr3_aa: CASSQGLAGRYEQYF
cdr3_nt: TGCGCCAGCAGCCAAGGACTAGCGGGAAGGTACGAGCAGTACTTC
j_call: TRBJ2-7
d_call: TRBD2
clone_size: NA
v_call: TRBV4-1

cdr3_aa: CASRPGQGNTEAFF
cdr3_nt: TGTGCCAGCAGACCGGGACAGGGGAACACTGAAGCTTTCTTT
j_call: TRBJ1-1
d_call: TRBD1
clone_size: NA
v_call: TRBV6-4